The 4 T cell receptor beta chains below were found in one sample sequenced in a study of blood T cell repertoires in COVID-19. The table came from immunoSEQ multiplex PCR; TCRdb's copy has only in-frame clones and leaves some out. Counted here are 40,000 or so clones, about 89% occurring once; the ten biggest clones make up around 14%. The material sequenced was peripheral blood. Every receptor here comes from a woman aged 30 to 39 in a cohort sampled during active COVID-19.

This clone is medium-sized within its sample. Other DNA sequences in this sample translate to the same CDR3. This chain links TRBV9 with TRBJ1-2; tentatively, D is TRBD1 (5 bases). Trimming pared 0 bases from V and 7 bases from J, leaving 13 bases between. This CDR3 has 14 amino acids. CDR1 SGDLS and CDR2 YYNGEE come from the germline V gene. The CDR3 loop reads CASSVAAQGFGYTF. The CDR3 DNA is TGTGCCAGCAGCGTAGCTGCCCAGGGCTTTGGCTACACCTTC.

The V and J genes are TRBV10-3 and TRBJ2-3; D is uncertain. The V and J ends lost 11 bases and 1 base respectively, with 16 bases between them. This CDR3 has 14 residues. Germline CDR1 is ENHRY and CDR2 is SYGVKD. This CDR3 reads CALRRSSGTDTQYF. In DNA form, the CDR3 reads TGTGCCCTACGGCGATCTAGTGGCACAGATACGCAGTATTTT.

This chain uses TRBV9 with TRBJ1-6; a possible D gene is TRBD1 (5 bases). Germline lookup yields CDR1 SGDLS and CDR2 YYNGEE. The CDR3 sequence is 15 residues long. The germline V and J ends were trimmed by 0 bases and 3 bases, with 7 bases remaining between them. The CDR3 region has the DNA TGTGCCAGCAGCGTAGGTACAGGCTATAATTCACCCCTCCACTTT. It encodes CASSVGTGYNSPLHF.

This sequence joins TRBV7-3 and TRBJ2-1, with D maybe TRBD2 (5 bases). The length of the CDR3 is 16 residues. CDR1 SGHTA and CDR2 FQGTGA come from the germline V gene. V lost 4 bases to trimming and J lost 4 bases, with 17 bases between them. CDR3 loop: CASSSPLAGSYNEQFF. Written as DNA, the CDR3 is TGTGCCAGCAGCTCGCCCTTGGCGGGCTCTTACAATGAGCAGTTCTTC.